This entry lists 27 T cell receptor beta chains sequenced from one sample in a study of beta chain features in type 1 diabetes (dated by TCRdb to the late 2010s). The receptor library was made with the immunoSEQ multiplex PCR assay. The entire amount of isolated RNA was reverse transcribed using the High Capacity cDNA Reverse Transcription Kit, so the sequenced TCRB transcripts were expressed ones. TCRdb's version of the immuneACCESS table is confined to in-frame rearrangements and falls short of the full clone set. An unresolved V gene accounts for under half of the shortfall where checked; the remainder is of unknown origin. The sample profile shows approximately 140,000 clones; 6.5% to 8.5% of them were found once. In total, the top ten clones hold about 1.3% of the sample. The source material was central memory CD4+ T cells from blood. The receptors derive from a woman in her 30s in good health.

Many counts were recorded for this clone. The chain links TRBV23-1 to TRBJ1-5; D is undetermined. TRBV23-1 counts as an open reading frame of uncertain function. Between the trimmed V and J ends, which lost 2 bases and 4 bases, there was a span of 18 bases. This CDR3 spans 17 amino acids. The CDR3 sequence is CASSQMANCGSNQPQHF. CDR3 nucleotides: TGCGCCAGCAGTCAAATGGCGAATTGCGGGTCTAATCAGCCCCAGCATTTT.

Many counts were recorded for this clone. This chain uses TRBV19 with TRBJ2-5, with a possible D match to TRBD1 (6 bases). The length of the CDR3 is 13 residues. CDR1 is LNHDA and CDR2 is SQIVND in the germline V gene (reference sequence). The V gene lost 6 bases and the J gene lost 4 bases, with 12 bases spanning the gap. The CDR3 protein is CASSRGQLETQYF. CDR3 DNA sequence: TGTGCCAGTAGCCGAGGACAGCTAGAGACCCAGTACTTC.

The rearrangement joins TRBV28 to TRBJ2-3; 7 bases line up with TRBD1. Trimming at V came to 6 bases and at J to 2 bases, leaving 8 bases not matched to a gene. CDR1 is MDHEN and CDR2 is SYDVKM in the germline V gene. The CDR3 is made up of 15 amino acids. CDR3 protein: CASSRNRGPTDTQYF. The CDR3 DNA reads TGTGCCAGCAGCCGAAACAGGGGTCCCACAGATACGCAGTATTTT.

This clone appeared a single time. CDR3 amino acids: CASSSTGNSNQPQHF. The CDR3 DNA sequence: TGTGCCAGTAGTTCTACAGGTAATAGCAATCAGCCCCAGCATTTT. The rearrangement joins TRBV19 to TRBJ1-5; perhaps TRBD1 as D (5 bases). This CDR3 spans 15 amino acids. V lost 5 bases to trimming and J lost 0 bases, with 11 bases between them. Germline V gene data show CDR1 as LNHDA and CDR2 as SQIVND (reference sequence).

The chain employs TRBV11-2 and TRBJ1-1; D unresolved. From germline, CDR1 is SGHAT and CDR2 FQNNGV. This CDR3 has 12 residues. Trimming shortened V by 8 bases and J by 4 bases, and 11 bases separated the two germline ends. The CDR3 nucleotides are TGTGCCAGCGTATACAGCGGCACTGAAGCTTTCTTT. It codes for CASVYSGTEAFF.

The chain recombines TRBV18 with TRBJ2-7; D perhaps matches TRBD1 (5 bases). V was cut by 2 bases and J by 1 base, with 15 bases left in between. This CDR3 spans 16 amino acids. Germline V gene lookup returns CDR1 KGHSH and CDR2 LQKENI. The CDR3 DNA sequence: TGTGCCAGCTCACCAAATGGGGCCGGTCTTTCCTACGAGCAGTACTTC. Its protein product is CASSPNGAGLSYEQYF.

Many counts were recorded for this clone. The chain carries TRBV13 and TRBJ2-7; the D is unclear. Trimming cost V 4 bases and J 2 bases, with 6 bases left between them. The CDR3 consists of 12 residues. Germline V gene lookup returns CDR1 PRHDT and CDR2 FYEKMQ (reference sequence). Here the CDR3 DNA reads TGTGCCAGCAGCTACGACACCTACGAGCAGTACTTC. Encoded protein: CASSYDTYEQYF.

This clone showed up just a few times. The gene calls are TRBV5-1 and TRBJ2-2; D may be TRBD2 (5 bases). The CDR3 contains 15 residues. CDR1 and CDR2 from the germline V gene are SGHRS and YFSETQ. With 3 bases removed from V and 2 bases from J, the gap between germline ends came to 11 bases. CDR3 bases: TGCGCCAGCAGCTCAACCGGGGAAAACACCGGGGAGCTGTTTTTT. Translation: CASSSTGENTGELFF.

This clone occurred a few times. The chain has TRBV7-9 and TRBJ2-1; 7 bases fit TRBD1. The trim removed 5 bases at V and 7 bases at J, leaving 11 bases unmatched. CDR3 length equals 15 residues. Germline V gene lookup returns CDR1 SEHNR and CDR2 FQNEAQ (reference sequence). Here the CDR3 reads CASSPDRVRGNEQFF. CDR3 nucleotides: TGTGCCAGCAGCCCTGACAGGGTCCGCGGGAATGAGCAGTTCTTC.

This clone was counted only a few times. The chain joins TRBV7-2 to TRBJ2-5; D perhaps matches TRBD1 (6 bases). Germline values: CDR1 SGHTA, CDR2 FQGNSA. The CDR3 has 14 amino acids. The V gene lost 1 base and the J gene lost 7 bases, with 13 bases spanning the gap. CDR3 in amino acids: CASSLDRAAGTQYF. CDR3 coding DNA: TGTGCCAGCAGCTTAGACAGGGCCGCGGGGACCCAGTACTTC.

This clone was detected only a few times. The V and J genes are TRBV4-3 and TRBJ2-3; D is possibly TRBD2 (5 bases). The V gene's germline CDR1 is LGHNA and CDR2 YSLEER. The CDR3 has 19 amino acids. V was trimmed by 4 bases and J by 3 bases, leaving 26 bases between them. The CDR3: CASSRNINSAGRGTDTQYF. The CDR3 bases are TGCGCCAGCAGCCGGAATATAAATAGCGCGGGCCGAGGGACAGATACGCAGTATTTT.

This clone came up a few times. V is TRBV7-8 and J is TRBJ1-2; 10 nucleotides match TRBD1. The V gene's germline CDR1 is SGHVS and CDR2 FQNEAQ. J lost 6 bases, V lost 5 bases, and 18 bases had no gene match. This CDR3 comprises 18 residues. The CDR3 region has the DNA TGTGCCAGCAGCCGGGCCGGGACACCCGGACAGGGGGACCATGGCTACACCTTC. It yields the protein CASSRAGTPGQGDHGYTF.

This clone was seen only a few times. The chain has TRBV28 and TRBJ2-7; D possibly corresponds to TRBD2 (6 bases). CDR3 length: 15 residues. V lost 4 bases and J lost 0, with 13 bases in between. CDR1 MDHEN and CDR2 SYDVKM come from the germline V gene. In DNA form, the CDR3 reads TGTGCCAGCAGTTCCCCCGGGGGAGTCTCCTACGAGCAGTACTTC. This encodes CASSSPGGVSYEQYF.

This rearrangement joins TRBV7-9 to TRBJ2-4; 8 bases match TRBD1. V was clipped by 10 bases and J by 0 bases; unmatched bases: 20. CDR1 SEHNR and CDR2 FQNEAQ come from the germline V gene (reference sequence). CDR3 size: 19 residues. The CDR3 DNA sequence: TGTGCCAAATATACGGACAGGGCAAGGTCTTCCATAGCCAAAAACATTCAGTACTTC. Its translation: CAKYTDRARSSIAKNIQYF. Full variable domain (rest looked up from reference TRBV7-9 and TRBJ2-4): DTGVSQNPRHKITKRGQNVTFRCDPISEHNRLYWYRQTLGQGPEFLTYFQNEAQLEKSRLLSDRFSAERPKGSFSTLEIQRTEQGDSAMYLCAKYTDRARSSIAKNIQYFGAGTRLSVL.

J is TRBJ2-2 and V is TRBV7-2; the D gene is possibly TRBD2 (5 bases). CDR1 and CDR2 (germline): SGHTA, FQGNSA. The ends were cut back, 2 bases at V and 2 bases at J, with 12 bases in the middle. This CDR3 comprises 16 residues. The CDR3 bases are TGTGCCAGCAGCTTAACGTCCGCGGGTAACACCGGGGAGCTGTTTTTT. Translating it yields CASSLTSAGNTGELFF.

This clone was seen a few times. This chain connects TRBV7-9 to TRBJ2-2; TRBD1 agrees at 8 bases. The CDR3 contains 15 residues. From germline, CDR1 is SEHNR and CDR2 FQNEAQ (reference sequence). Unmatched junction bases numbered 8, after V lost 8 bases and J lost 3 bases. For the CDR3, the DNA is TGTGCCAGCCTCACGAACAGGGGGGACACCGGGGAGCTGTTTTTT. Its protein product is CASLTNRGDTGELFF.

This clone has just a few counts. The V gene is TRBV7-2, the J gene TRBJ2-7; 7 nucleotides agree with TRBD1. Germline trimming cut 5 bases from V and 6 bases from J; bases unmatched to any gene: 10. Germline loops: CDR1 SGHTA, CDR2 FQGNSA. The CDR3 length is 14 residues. The CDR3 loop reads CASSPGTAPFEQYF. The CDR3, as DNA: TGTGCCAGCAGCCCCGGGACAGCTCCGTTCGAGCAGTACTTC.

In nucleotides, the CDR3 is TGTGCCTGGAGTTTTTTTGTGGGCGCGGGGACCCAGTACTTC. The encoded protein is CAWSFFVGAGTQYF. The chain has TRBV30 and TRBJ2-5; maybe TRBD2 (5 bases). V was clipped by 2 bases and J by 7 bases, with 17 bases between them. Germline values: CDR1 GTSNPN, CDR2 SVGIG (reference sequence). The CDR3 loop spans 14 amino acids.

This clone was counted ten times or more. The J gene is TRBJ2-1, the V gene TRBV7-9, with TRBD2 identical over 10 bases. This CDR3 region has 17 residues. Germline V gene lookup returns CDR1 SEHNR and CDR2 FQNEAQ (reference sequence). After removal of 4 bases from V and 7 bases from J, the junction contained 13 bases not matched to a gene. The DNA for the CDR3 is TGTGCCAGCAGCTCAGGGGGCAGCGGGAGGGCGAGGAATGAGCAGTTCTTC. It encodes CASSSGGSGRARNEQFF.

The J gene is TRBJ2-7, the V gene TRBV6-6, with TRBD1 identical over 7 bases. Germline V gene data show CDR1 as MNHNY and CDR2 as SVGAGI (reference sequence). This CDR3 is built from 14 residues. V shed 4 bases and J 3 bases; nucleotides not matched to a gene: 6. The CDR3 loop is CASSWKAGGYEQYF. In DNA form, the CDR3 reads TGTGCCAGCAGTTGGAAAGCAGGGGGCTACGAGCAGTACTTC.

V gene TRBV5-1 combines with J gene TRBJ1-2; 9 bases are shared with TRBD1. Germline assignment: CDR1 SGHRS and CDR2 YFSETQ. This CDR3 has 13 residues. After removal of 3 bases from V and 6 bases from J, the junction contained 3 bases not matched to a gene. The CDR3 DNA is TGCGCCAGCAGCTCAGACAGGGGGAATGGCTACACCTTC. Amino acids: CASSSDRGNGYTF.

This clone occurred a few times. The chain is built from TRBV9 and TRBJ2-7, with D unresolved. The V end was cut by 0 bases, the J end by 4 bases, with 14 bases between. The germline V gene encodes CDR1 SGDLS and CDR2 YYNGEE. This CDR3 has 15 amino acids. The DNA for the CDR3 is TGTGCCAGCAGCGTAGCTCCCCTTATGGCTTACGAGCAGTACTTC. The encoded protein is CASSVAPLMAYEQYF.

As for this clone: Being one base from a much bigger clone, this may be a read error. The gene calls are TRBV7-9 and TRBJ2-1; 14 bases map to TRBD2. The V gene end was trimmed by 6 bases and the J gene end by 6 bases; junction bases not matched to a gene: 4. Germline V lookup: CDR1 SEHNR, CDR2 FQNEAQ (reference sequence). The CDR3 loop spans 15 amino acids. This CDR3 is CASSPGLAGANEQFF. The CDR3 DNA reads as TGTGCCAGCAGTCCGGGACTAGCGGGAGCCAATGAGCAGTTCTTC.

At least ten counts were recorded for this clone. The J gene is TRBJ1-2, the V gene TRBV29-1; 7 bases are shared with TRBD1. The CDR3 totals 13 residues. Germline V gene lookup returns CDR1 SQVTM and CDR2 ANQGSEA. Unmatched junction bases numbered 8, after V lost 6 bases and J lost 4 bases. CDR3 sequence (DNA): TGCAGCGTAGGAACAGGGGCGGGCTATGGCTACACCTTC. This sequence encodes CSVGTGAGYGYTF.

This clone was seen a few times. V gene TRBV7-2 combines with J gene TRBJ1-4; D ambiguous. V was pared by 5 bases and J by 6 bases, with 7 bases between. The germline V gene encodes CDR1 SGHTA and CDR2 FQGNSA. The CDR3 sequence is 12 residues long. CDR3 bases: TGTGCCAGCAGCCGGCAGGATGAAAAACTGTTTTTT. This gives the protein CASSRQDEKLFF.

This clone was seen more than once but under ten times. The V gene is TRBV19, the J gene TRBJ2-1; no reliable D call. This CDR3 comprises 13 residues. Trimming left V 4 bases short and J 3 bases short, with 7 bases between. Germline CDR1 is LNHDA and CDR2 is SQIVND (reference sequence). The CDR3: CASSRGVYNEQFF. CDR3 DNA: TGTGCCAGTAGTAGAGGCGTCTACAATGAGCAGTTCTTC.

J is TRBJ2-3 and V is TRBV11-1, with TRBD2 matching 7 bases. Trimming took 2 bases from V and 2 from J; bases not matched to a gene: 7. Germline-derived CDR1 and CDR2 are SGHAT and FQDESV (reference sequence). The CDR3 consists of 16 residues. CDR3 region: CASSLWVGGTTDTQYF. Here the CDR3 DNA reads TGTGCCAGCAGCTTATGGGTCGGGGGGACCACAGATACGCAGTATTTT.